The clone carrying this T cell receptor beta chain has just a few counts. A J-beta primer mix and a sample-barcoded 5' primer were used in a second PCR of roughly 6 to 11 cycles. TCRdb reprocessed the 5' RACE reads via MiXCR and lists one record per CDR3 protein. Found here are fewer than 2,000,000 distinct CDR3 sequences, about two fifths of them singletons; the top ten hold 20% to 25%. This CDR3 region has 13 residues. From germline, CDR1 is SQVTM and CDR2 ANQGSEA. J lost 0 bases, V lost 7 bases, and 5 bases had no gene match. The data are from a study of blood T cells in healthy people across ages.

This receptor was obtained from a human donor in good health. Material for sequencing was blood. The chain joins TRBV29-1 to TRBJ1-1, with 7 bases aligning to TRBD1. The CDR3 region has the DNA TGCAGCGGAACGGGACAGATGAACACTGAAGCTTTCTTT. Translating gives CSGTGQMNTEAFF.